This T cell receptor beta chain derives from a study of persistence of HIV-infected CD4 T cells. Per germline, CDR1 SGHRS and CDR2 YFSETQ. The CDR3 contains 17 residues. V was shortened by 7 bases and J by 10 bases, with 31 bases between the two germline ends. The libraries were made with immunoSEQ version 4 in survey mode. TCRdb keeps only in-frame clones here, not all; method: immunoSEQ multiplex PCR. The sample has about 32,000 clones; 65% to 75% are singletons. A remark on this clone: What it binds is not known.

An overlapping HIV-1 Gag peptide pool stimulated these cells at about 1 ug/peptide/mL. Sorting selected CD4+ T cells upregulating both CD40 ligand and CD69. The chain couples TRBV5-1 to TRBJ2-3; TRBD1 is a possible D gene (7 bases). The receptor's source is an adult man with HIV who was CMV-seropositive. Sequences were derived from CD4+ T cells sorted from PBMCs after approximately 20-hour stimulation, sampled from a patient who received antiretroviral therapy. The CDR3 DNA reads as TGCGCCAGCCAGACGAGGGGGCGAGCAGGCTACCCGGGGGCGCAGTATTTT. Its protein product is CASQTRGRAGYPGAQYF.